This T cell receptor beta chain was identified in a study of blood T cell repertoires in COVID-19. About the research overall: Acute-phase and convalescent COVID-19 samples originated in the United States, Italy and Spain.

The CDR3 is made up of 15 amino acids. The germline CDR1 and CDR2 sequences are LGHDT and YNNKEL (reference sequence). Between the trimmed V and J ends, which lost 7 bases and 10 bases, there was a span of 22 bases. Per the original data handling: Amplification of reference gene primers was used by the study to estimate nucleated cell counts. Here immunoSEQ multiplex PCR was the method, and the copy in TCRdb shows in-frame clones only, minus some. V, J and clone size are taken as reported in that table, and D and trimming were inferred from the DNA itself. The sample holds tens of thousands of clones, about 90% seen once.

The origin of this receptor is a woman at least 80 years old with active COVID-19. Sequenced material: peripheral blood. The rearrangement uses TRBV3-1 (or the pseudogene TRBV3-2) and TRBJ1-4; tentative D call: TRBD1 (6 bases). This chain's CDR3 is CASTSKHREGTKLFF. Written as DNA, the CDR3 is TGTGCCAGCACCTCAAAGCACAGGGAGGGGACAAAACTGTTTTTT.